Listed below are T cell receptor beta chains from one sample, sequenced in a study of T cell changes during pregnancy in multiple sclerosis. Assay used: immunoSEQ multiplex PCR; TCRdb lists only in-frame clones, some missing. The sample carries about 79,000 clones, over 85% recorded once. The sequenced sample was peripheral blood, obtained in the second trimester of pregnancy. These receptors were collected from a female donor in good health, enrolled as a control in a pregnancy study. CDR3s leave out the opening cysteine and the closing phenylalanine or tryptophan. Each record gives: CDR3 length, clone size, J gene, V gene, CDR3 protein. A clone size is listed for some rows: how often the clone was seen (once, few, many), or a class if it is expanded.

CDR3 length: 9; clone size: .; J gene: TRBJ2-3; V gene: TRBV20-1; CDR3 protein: SARTQGTQY
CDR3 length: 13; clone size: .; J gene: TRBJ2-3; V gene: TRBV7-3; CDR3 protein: ASSFLPGQSDTQY
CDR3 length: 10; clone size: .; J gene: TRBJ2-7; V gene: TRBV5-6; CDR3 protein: ASSVQGSEQY
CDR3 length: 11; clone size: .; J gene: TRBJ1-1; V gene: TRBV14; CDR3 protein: ASSKTVNTEAF
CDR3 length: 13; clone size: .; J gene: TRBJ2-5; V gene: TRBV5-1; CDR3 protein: ASSSQGARTETQY
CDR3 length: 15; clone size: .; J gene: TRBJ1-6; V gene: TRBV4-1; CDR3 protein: ASSQDNSGQGDSPLH
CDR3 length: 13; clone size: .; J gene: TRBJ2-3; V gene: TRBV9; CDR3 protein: ASSGETGIKDTQY
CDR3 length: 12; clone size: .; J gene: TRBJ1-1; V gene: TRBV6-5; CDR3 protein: ASNRQGANTEAF
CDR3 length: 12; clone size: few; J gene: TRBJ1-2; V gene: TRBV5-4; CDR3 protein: ASSLASVLGGYT
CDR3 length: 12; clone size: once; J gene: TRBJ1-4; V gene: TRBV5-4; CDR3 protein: ASSVTGPNEKLF
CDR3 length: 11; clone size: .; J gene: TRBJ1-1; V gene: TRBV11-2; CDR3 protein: ASSLGVNTEAF
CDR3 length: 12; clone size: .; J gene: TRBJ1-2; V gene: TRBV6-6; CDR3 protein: ASSSQDRVGGYT
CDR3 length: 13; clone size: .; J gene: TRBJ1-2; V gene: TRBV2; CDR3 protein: ASSEGQAAGYGYT
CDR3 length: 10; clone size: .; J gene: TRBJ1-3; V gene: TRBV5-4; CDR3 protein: ASSLAGNTIY
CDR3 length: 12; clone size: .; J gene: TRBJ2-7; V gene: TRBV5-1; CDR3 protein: ASSLDGQPYEQY
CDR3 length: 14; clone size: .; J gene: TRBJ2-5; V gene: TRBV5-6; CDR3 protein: ASSPLGTGGGETQY
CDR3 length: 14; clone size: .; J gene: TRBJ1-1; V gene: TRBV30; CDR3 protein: AWSRRGQPSNTEAF
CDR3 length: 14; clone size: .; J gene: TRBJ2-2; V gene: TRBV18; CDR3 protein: ASSPSGGANTGELF
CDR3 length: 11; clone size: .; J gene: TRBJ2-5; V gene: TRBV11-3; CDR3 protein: ASRDTGKETQY
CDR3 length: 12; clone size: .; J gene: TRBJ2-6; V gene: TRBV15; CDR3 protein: ATGRGRGANVLT
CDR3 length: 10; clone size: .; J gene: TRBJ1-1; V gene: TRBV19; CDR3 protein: ASSTRGSEAF
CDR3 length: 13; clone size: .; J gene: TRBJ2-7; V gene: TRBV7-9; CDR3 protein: ASSGSGGSSYEQY
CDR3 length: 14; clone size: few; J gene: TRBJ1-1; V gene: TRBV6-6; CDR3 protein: ASIPPDRGRTTEAF
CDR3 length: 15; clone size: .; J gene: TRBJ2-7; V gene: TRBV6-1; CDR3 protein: ASSEAAGSASFRRQY
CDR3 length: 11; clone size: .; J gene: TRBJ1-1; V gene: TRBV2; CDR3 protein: ASSVYLNTEAF
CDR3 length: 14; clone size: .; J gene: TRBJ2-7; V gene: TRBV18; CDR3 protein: ASSPGTANSGYEQY
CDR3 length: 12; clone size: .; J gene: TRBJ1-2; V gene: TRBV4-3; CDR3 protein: ASSQEGAIGGYT
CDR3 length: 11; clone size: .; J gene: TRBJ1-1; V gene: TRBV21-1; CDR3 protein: ASTVALNTEAF
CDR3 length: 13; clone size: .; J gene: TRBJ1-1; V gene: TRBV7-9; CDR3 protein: ASSAQSGGRTEAF
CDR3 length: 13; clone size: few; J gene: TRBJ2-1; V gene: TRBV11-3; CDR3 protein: ASSLTTGSYNEQF
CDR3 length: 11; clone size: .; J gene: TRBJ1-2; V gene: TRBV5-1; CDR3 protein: ASSLGQGGGYT
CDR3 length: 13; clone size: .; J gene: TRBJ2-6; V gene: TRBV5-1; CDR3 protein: ASSSTVSGANVLT
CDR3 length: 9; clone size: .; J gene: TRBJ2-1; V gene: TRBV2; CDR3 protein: ASREINEQF
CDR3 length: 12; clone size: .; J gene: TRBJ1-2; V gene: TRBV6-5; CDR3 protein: ASTKIAGGYGYT
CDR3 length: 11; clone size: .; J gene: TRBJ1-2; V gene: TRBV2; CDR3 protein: ASTRDRGDGYT
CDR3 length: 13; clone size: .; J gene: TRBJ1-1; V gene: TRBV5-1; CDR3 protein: ASSPQQGMVTEAF
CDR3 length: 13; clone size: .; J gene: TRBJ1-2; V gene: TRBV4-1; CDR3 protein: ASSQGAGTGDGYT
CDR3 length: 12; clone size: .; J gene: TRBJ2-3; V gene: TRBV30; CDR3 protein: AWSLGASGDTQY
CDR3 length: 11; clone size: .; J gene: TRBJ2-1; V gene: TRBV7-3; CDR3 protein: ASSPPSTSEQF
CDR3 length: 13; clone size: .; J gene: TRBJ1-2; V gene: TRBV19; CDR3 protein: ASSIMDQPGYGYT
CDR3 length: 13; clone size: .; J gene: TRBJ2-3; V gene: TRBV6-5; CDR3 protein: ASSSLRLGTDTQY
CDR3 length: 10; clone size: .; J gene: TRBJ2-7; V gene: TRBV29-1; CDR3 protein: SVEGREDEQY
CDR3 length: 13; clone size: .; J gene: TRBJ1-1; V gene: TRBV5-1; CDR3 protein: ASSLAERQDFEAF
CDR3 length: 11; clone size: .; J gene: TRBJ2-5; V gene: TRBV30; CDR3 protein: AWYGTPKETQY
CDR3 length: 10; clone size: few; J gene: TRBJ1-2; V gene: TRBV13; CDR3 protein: ASSLTQLNYT
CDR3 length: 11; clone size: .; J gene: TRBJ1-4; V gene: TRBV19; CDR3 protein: ASRGRDFEKLF
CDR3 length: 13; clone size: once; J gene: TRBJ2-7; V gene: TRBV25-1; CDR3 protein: ASSVAGRSFDEQY
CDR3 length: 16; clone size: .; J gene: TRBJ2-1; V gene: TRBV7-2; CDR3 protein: ASSLRRDSGGAGLEQF
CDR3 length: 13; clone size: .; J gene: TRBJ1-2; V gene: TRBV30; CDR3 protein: AWSVRAGEGGGYT
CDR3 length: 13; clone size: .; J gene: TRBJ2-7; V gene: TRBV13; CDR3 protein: ASSYLGLAQYEQY
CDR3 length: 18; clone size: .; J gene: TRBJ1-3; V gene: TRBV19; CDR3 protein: ASSVRGRLGLSSSGNTIY
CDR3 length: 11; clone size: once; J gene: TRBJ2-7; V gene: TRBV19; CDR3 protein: ASSIRPTYEQY
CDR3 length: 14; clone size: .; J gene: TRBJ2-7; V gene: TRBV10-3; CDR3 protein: AISGSVAGAVYEQY
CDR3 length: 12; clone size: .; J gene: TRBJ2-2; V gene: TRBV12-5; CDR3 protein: ASGLTPNTGELF
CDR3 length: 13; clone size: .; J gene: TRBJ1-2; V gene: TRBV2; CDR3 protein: ASPGQGPANYGYT